The 13 T cell receptor beta chains reported below all come from one sample, sequenced in a study of blood T cell repertoires in COVID-19. Measured with immunoSEQ multiplex PCR; TCRdb has only the in-frame clones, and not every one. Among 350,000 to 400,000 clones, roughly nine tenths were seen once, and the ten largest hold 3%. The material sequenced was peripheral blood. Every receptor here comes from a woman aged 25 to 39 with COVID-19, enrolled during active disease.

This chain joins TRBV7-9 and TRBJ2-2, with 8 bases matching TRBD2. Germline CDR1 and CDR2: SEHNR and FQNEAQ (reference sequence). The CDR3 runs 16 residues. With V trimmed by 2 bases and J by 5 bases, 7 bases remained unmatched. CDR3 DNA: TGTGCCAGCAGCTTACCAGGGACTAGATCGACCGGGGAGCTGTTTTTT. Protein product: CASSLPGTRSTGELFF. Combining the CDR3 with reference TRBV7-9 and TRBJ2-2 gives the whole variable domain DTGVSQNPRHKITKRGQNVTFRCDPISEHNRLYWYRQTLGQGPEFLTYFQNEAQLEKSRLLSDRFSAERPKGSFSTLEIQRTEQGDSAMYLCASSLPGTRSTGELFFGEGSRLTVL.

The chain joins TRBV7-2 to TRBJ1-2; D not resolved. The V gene lost 4 bases and the J gene lost 4 bases, with 10 bases spanning the gap. The germline CDR1 and CDR2 sequences are SGHTA and FQGNSA. CDR3 length: 13 amino acids. The CDR3 bases are TGTGCCAGCAGCTCGGTATCTATCTATGGCTACACCTTC. Translating it yields CASSSVSIYGYTF.

This clone was seen a single time. V is TRBV24-1 and J is TRBJ2-1; 8 bases map to TRBD1. CDR3 length: 14 residues. Germline V gene lookup returns CDR1 KGHDR and CDR2 SFDVKD. J lost 8 bases, V lost 6 bases, and 8 bases had no gene match. The CDR3 loop is CATSITGGKYEQFF. In nucleotides, the CDR3 is TGTGCCACCAGTATCACAGGGGGTAAATATGAGCAGTTCTTC.

The rearrangement joins TRBV28 to TRBJ2-3, with 7 bases matching TRBD2. In germline, CDR1 is MDHEN, CDR2 SYDVKM. Unmatched junction bases numbered 13, after V lost 6 bases and J lost 1 base. The CDR3 spans 17 residues. CDR3 amino acids: CASSSLSGTLRTDTQYF. The CDR3 bases are TGTGCCAGCAGCTCCTTAAGCGGGACCCTACGCACAGATACGCAGTATTTT.

This CDR3 is CASSQARQGRSEQFF. In DNA form, the CDR3 reads TGCGCCAGCAGCCAAGCCCGACAGGGCAGGAGTGAGCAGTTCTTC. This chain joins TRBV4-3 and TRBJ2-1; TRBD1 agrees at 7 bases. V gave up 1 base and J gave up 9 bases; unmatched junction bases: 9. Germline-derived CDR1 and CDR2 are LGHNA and YSLEER. This CDR3 region has 15 residues.

This clone has a single count. The rearrangement uses TRBV28 and TRBJ2-5, with 7 bases lining up with TRBD2. The CDR3 has 15 amino acids. Trimming took 1 base from V and 5 from J; bases not matched to a gene: 7. CDR1 and CDR2 from the germline V gene are MDHEN and SYDVKM. The CDR3 sequence is CASSLSGGGPETQYF. Here the CDR3 DNA reads TGTGCCAGCAGTTTATCCGGCGGGGGACCGGAGACCCAGTACTTC.

The chain joins TRBV6-1 to TRBJ1-5; perhaps TRBD1 as D (5 bases). This CDR3 has 17 amino acids. The ends were cut back, 0 bases at V and 7 bases at J, with 19 bases in the middle. CDR1 and CDR2 (germline): MNHNS, SASEGT. The CDR3, as DNA: TGTGCCAGCAGTGAAGCACCCCGGGGGAGGGTACTACAGCCCCAGCATTTT. Amino acids: CASSEAPRGRVLQPQHF.

The rearrangement uses TRBV10-2 and TRBJ2-5; TRBD1 matches at 7 bases. This CDR3 contains 15 residues. Germline CDR1 and CDR2: WSHSY and SAAADI. After removal of 4 bases from V and 5 bases from J, the junction contained 10 bases not matched to a gene. The CDR3: CASSAGRGSRETQYF. The CDR3 DNA is TGCGCCAGCAGTGCGGGCAGGGGGTCGAGGGAGACCCAGTACTTC.

The rearrangement joins TRBV3-1 (or the pseudogene TRBV3-2) to TRBJ2-3; 9 positions match TRBD2. The CDR3 contains 16 residues. V lost 4 bases to trimming and J lost 7 bases; unmatched junction nucleotides: 12. CDR1 is LGHDT, CDR2 YNNKEL, per germline (reference sequence). CDR3 coding DNA: TGTGCCAGCAGCCCCGCCCCTAGCGGGGAATTGTATACGCAGTATTTT. Protein product: CASSPAPSGELYTQYF.

V usage is TRBV28 and J usage is TRBJ2-7; 10 bases match TRBD2. This CDR3 region has 17 residues. The junction had 15 bases not matched to a gene; V was cut back by 6 bases and J by 4 bases. The germline V gene encodes CDR1 MDHEN and CDR2 SYDVKM. CDR3 sequence: CASSPRVVQRGGYEQYF. The CDR3 DNA reads TGTGCCAGCAGCCCCCGAGTTGTACAGCGGGGGGGGTACGAGCAGTACTTC.

The chain combines TRBV9 with TRBJ2-5; possible D gene TRBD2, 7 bases. Per germline, CDR1 SGDLS and CDR2 YYNGEE. V shed 4 bases and J shed 5 bases, with 21 bases lying between them. The CDR3 spans 16 residues. CDR3 sequence reads: CASSTGPGGREETQYF. The CDR3 DNA follows: TGTGCCAGCAGCACGGGTCCCGGGGGGCGGGAGGAGACCCAGTACTTC.

The V call is TRBV7-6, the J call TRBJ2-3; 8 nucleotides agree with TRBD2. J gave up 1 base and V 5 bases, and 5 bases lay outside the gene matches. The CDR3 consists of 15 residues. Per the germline V gene, CDR1 is SGHVS and CDR2 is FNYEAQ. As DNA, the CDR3 is TGTGCCAGCAGCCCGAGCGGGAGTGGCACAGATACGCAGTATTTT. This encodes CASSPSGSGTDTQYF.

This chain joins TRBV5-1 and TRBJ1-6; D ambiguous. CDR3 size: 16 residues. V was cut by 5 bases and J by 0 bases, with 12 bases left in between. Germline V gives CDR1 SGHRS, CDR2 YFSETQ. The CDR3 DNA follows: TGCGCCAGCAGTTATGGACTGAGCTCCTATAATTCACCCCTCCACTTT. Translated, it gives CASSYGLSSYNSPLHF. Variable domain in full (rest from reference TRBV5-1 and TRBJ1-6): KAGVTQTPRYLIKTRGQQVTLSCSPISGHRSVSWYQQTPGQGLQFLFEYFSETQRNKGNFPGRFSGRQFSNSRSEMNVSTLELGDSALYLCASSYGLSSYNSPLHFGNGTRLTVT.